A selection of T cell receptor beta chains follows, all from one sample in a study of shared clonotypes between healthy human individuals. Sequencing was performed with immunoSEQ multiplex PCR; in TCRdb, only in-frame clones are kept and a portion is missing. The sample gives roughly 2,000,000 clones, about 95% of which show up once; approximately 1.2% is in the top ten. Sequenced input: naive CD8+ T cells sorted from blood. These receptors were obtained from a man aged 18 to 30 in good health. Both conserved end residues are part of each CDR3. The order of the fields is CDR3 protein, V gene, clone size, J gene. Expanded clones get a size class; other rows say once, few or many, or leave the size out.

CASSVEETGRAYGYTF	TRBV9	.	TRBJ1-2
CASSHLLDTGELFF	TRBV4-1	.	TRBJ2-2
CASSLARGGADTQYF	TRBV5-1	.	TRBJ2-3
CASSPRSGPGELFF	TRBV4-1	.	TRBJ2-2
CASSLPDRPYNEQFF	TRBV4-1	.	TRBJ2-1
CASSTRDRPYNEQFF	TRBV9	once	TRBJ2-1
CASSHPHSGYTF	TRBV4-3	.	TRBJ1-2
CASSLTDEQYF	TRBV5-6	.	TRBJ2-7
CASSQVASGSYEQFF	TRBV4-3	.	TRBJ2-1
CASSVAWTIGSGNTIYF	TRBV9	.	TRBJ1-3
CASSNNPNEKLFF	TRBV6-5	.	TRBJ1-4
CASSLTLGGRTYEQYF	TRBV5-8	.	TRBJ2-7
CASSLEIIDTQYF	TRBV11-2	.	TRBJ2-3
CASSLAPVRDYEQYF	TRBV5-1	.	TRBJ2-7
CASSLRDVTGELFF	TRBV4-1	.	TRBJ2-2
CASSSGPGANYGYTF	TRBV5-4	.	TRBJ1-2
CASSVGKSSYEQYF	TRBV9	.	TRBJ2-7
CASRRVSQETQYF	TRBV4-1	.	TRBJ2-5
CASSDARDGAWEQYF	TRBV2	.	TRBJ2-7
CASTREGGTDTQYF	TRBV30	.	TRBJ2-3
CASSLGLAGQKEQYF	TRBV5-8	.	TRBJ2-7
CAISEGQGIAAYEQYF	TRBV10-3	.	TRBJ2-7
CASSPGWNSPLHF	TRBV5-6	.	TRBJ1-6
CASSFGGSTDTQYF	TRBV11-2	.	TRBJ2-3
CASSESGQGANEKLFF	TRBV9	.	TRBJ1-4
CASSSGQGTHYEQYF	TRBV7-7	.	TRBJ2-7
CASPKKTGARETQYF	TRBV6-6	.	TRBJ2-5
CASSPGGNPYGYTF	TRBV5-6	.	TRBJ1-2
CASSLVAGGTDTQYF	TRBV7-2	.	TRBJ2-3
CASTLVGSGELFF	TRBV6-5	.	TRBJ2-2
CASRLTYEQYF	TRBV5-1	.	TRBJ2-7
CASSHEDREDEQYF	TRBV7-3	once	TRBJ2-7
CASSPGTGGRETQYF	TRBV5-4	.	TRBJ2-5
CASSYNPAYEQYF	TRBV19	.	TRBJ2-7
CASSEVWRRANYGYTF	TRBV11-2	.	TRBJ1-2
CASSLPAGSATNEKLFF	TRBV7-8	.	TRBJ1-4
CASSAGWNQPQHF	TRBV5-6	.	TRBJ1-5
CASNSRGGGPGPYNEQFF	TRBV4-1	.	TRBJ2-1
CASSLARGKETQYF	TRBV7-9	.	TRBJ2-5
CASSLGQGNTEAFF	TRBV13	.	TRBJ1-1
CASSEATGPEAFF	TRBV2	.	TRBJ1-1
CASSSNGLYYNEQFF	TRBV5-8	.	TRBJ2-1
CASSPYQGGNQHYEQYF	TRBV7-9	.	TRBJ2-7
CAISEPTQEGENTEAFF	TRBV10-3	once	TRBJ1-1
CATSRDLSLAKNIQYF	TRBV15	.	TRBJ2-4
CASSLVGGGLYNEQFF	TRBV11-2	.	TRBJ2-1
CASSYRTGTTNEKLFF	TRBV7-9	.	TRBJ1-4
CAWSATVYQETQYF	TRBV30	.	TRBJ2-5
CASSNTGAGQPQHF	TRBV4-1	.	TRBJ1-5
CSVEDGTANGYTF	TRBV29-1	.	TRBJ1-2
CASIIGATEAFF	TRBV2	once	TRBJ1-1
CASSAGQGAYNEQFF	TRBV7-2	.	TRBJ2-1
CSVEDLPAGVLDTQYF	TRBV29-1	.	TRBJ2-3
CASSQEAGTTYNEQFF	TRBV4-3	.	TRBJ2-1